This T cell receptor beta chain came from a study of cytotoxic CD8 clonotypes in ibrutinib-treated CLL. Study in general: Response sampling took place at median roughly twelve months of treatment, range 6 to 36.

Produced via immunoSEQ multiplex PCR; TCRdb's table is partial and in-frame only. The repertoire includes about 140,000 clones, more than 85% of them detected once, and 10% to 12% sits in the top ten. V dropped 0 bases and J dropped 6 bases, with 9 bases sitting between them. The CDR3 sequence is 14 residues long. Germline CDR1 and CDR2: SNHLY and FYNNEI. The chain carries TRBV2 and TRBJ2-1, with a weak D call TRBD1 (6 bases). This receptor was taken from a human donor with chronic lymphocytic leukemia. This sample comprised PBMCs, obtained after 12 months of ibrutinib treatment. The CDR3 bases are TGTGCCAGCAGTGAAGCGTTAGGGGGCAATGAGCAGTTCTTC. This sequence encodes CASSEALGGNEQFF.